This T cell receptor (beta chain) was observed in a study of OX40 agonist ivuxolimab in advanced cancers. Notes on the study in general: Some of the nonresponding patients also showed low levels of normalized T-cell clonal expansion. Average numbers of expanded clones were greater in CD8+ T cells than in CD4+.

A note on this clone: Its matching antigen is unknown.

Clones were sequenced by immunoSEQ multiplex PCR, and TCRdb holds only the in-frame ones, with some missing. The sample shows about 60,000 clones, about 90% of them seen only once. Germline-derived CDR1 and CDR2 are SGHTA and FQGNSA. V lost 5 bases to trimming and J lost 4 bases; unmatched junction nucleotides: 7. The CDR3 has 15 residues. The chain employs TRBV7-2 and TRBJ2-3; 9 positions agree with TRBD2. This TCR derives from an adult with an advanced solid tumor such as melanoma, head and neck, liver or kidney cancer. Here the sequenced sample was CD4+ or CD8+ T cells sorted from blood, taken in a trial of the OX40 agonist ivuxolimab. The CDR3 DNA sequence: TGTGCCAGCAGCATACCGGGACTAGCTGCAGATACGCAGTATTTT. It codes for CASSIPGLAADTQYF.